One sample yielded the 11 T cell receptor beta chains listed below, sequenced in a study of blood T cell repertoires in COVID-19. Data came from immunoSEQ multiplex PCR; TCRdb stores just in-frame clones and leaves some out. This sample yields fewer than 150,000 clones, of which around 80% are seen a single time; 8% to 10% belongs to the top ten. The sequenced material came from peripheral blood. Source of these receptors: an elderly woman in a cohort sampled during active or convalescent COVID-19.

The table lists this clone with a few counts. The V gene is TRBV5-1, the J gene TRBJ2-5, with 7 bases that match TRBD1. The CDR3 contains 14 residues. Unmatched junction bases numbered 7, after V lost 3 bases and J lost 5 bases. Germline V lookup: CDR1 SGHRS, CDR2 YFSETQ. CDR3 amino acids: CASSSGTALETQYF. The CDR3 region has the DNA TGCGCCAGCAGCTCAGGGACAGCCCTGGAGACCCAGTACTTC.

The chain joins TRBV29-1 to TRBJ2-2, with TRBD2 as a possible D gene (5 bases). Germline assignment: CDR1 SQVTM and CDR2 ANQGSEA. CDR3 size: 14 residues. V gave up 8 bases and J gave up 0 bases, with 13 bases separating them. The CDR3 protein is CSTWGVANTGELFF. Here the CDR3 DNA reads TGCAGCACCTGGGGAGTCGCGAACACCGGGGAGCTGTTTTTT.

The rearrangement uses TRBV6-2 or TRBV6-3 and TRBJ1-2, with 9 bases lining up with TRBD1. The CDR3 spans 13 residues. The junction had 3 bases not matched to a gene; V was cut back by 2 bases and J by 8 bases. CDR1 and CDR2 (germline): MNHEY, SVGEGT. The CDR3 is CASSYLGTGGYTF. The CDR3 DNA sequence: TGTGCCAGCAGTTACCTCGGGACAGGGGGCTACACCTTC.

The rearrangement joins TRBV15 to TRBJ1-2; D is undetermined. V was pared by 1 base and J by 5 bases, with 5 bases between. This CDR3 has 12 amino acids. CDR1 and CDR2 (germline): LNHNV, YYDKDF (reference sequence). The CDR3 DNA reads TGTGCCACCAGCAGAGGTCGTTATGGCTACACCTTC. This codes for CATSRGRYGYTF.

The chain links TRBV11-3 to TRBJ2-1; D might be TRBD2 (5 bases). Trimming pared 6 bases from V and 6 bases from J, leaving 12 bases between. Per germline, CDR1 SGHNT and CDR2 YENEEA. CDR3 length: 13 residues. The CDR3 spells CASSSGLTNEQFF. In DNA form, the CDR3 reads TGTGCCAGCAGTTCCGGACTGACCAATGAGCAGTTCTTC.

V is TRBV4-3 and J is TRBJ1-1; 7 bases are shared with TRBD1. From germline, CDR1 is LGHNA and CDR2 YSLEER. J gave up 4 bases and V 0 bases, and 5 bases lay outside the gene matches. This CDR3 comprises 15 residues. For the CDR3, the DNA is TGCGCCAGCAGCCAAGAACTTACAGGGGTCACTGAAGCTTTCTTT. Translated: CASSQELTGVTEAFF.

The chain carries TRBV5-1 and TRBJ2-5, with TRBD2 as a possible D gene (5 bases). The V gene's germline CDR1 is SGHRS and CDR2 YFSETQ. V lost 6 bases, J lost 4 bases, and 19 bases lay in between. The CDR3 spans 15 residues. Here the CDR3 reads CASNPARATIETQYF. In DNA form, the CDR3 reads TGCGCCAGCAACCCCGCGAGGGCTACAATAGAGACCCAGTACTTC.

This chain uses TRBV11-2 with TRBJ2-7; 7 positions match TRBD1. Germline CDR1 reads SGHAT; CDR2 reads FQNNGV. The CDR3 loop spans 14 amino acids. V dropped 5 bases and J dropped 3; count of bases not matched to a gene: 7. As DNA, the CDR3 is TGTGCCAGCAGCCTGGGACAGCTATACTACGAGCAGTACTTC. Translating it yields CASSLGQLYYEQYF.

The chain recombines TRBV11-2 with TRBJ2-3; D possibly corresponds to TRBD2 (7 bases). With 3 bases removed from V and 2 bases from J, the gap between germline ends came to 15 bases. Germline V gives CDR1 SGHAT, CDR2 FQNNGV. The CDR3 is made up of 16 amino acids. DNA of the CDR3: TGTGCCAGCAGCTTTGTGCGGGGGCTTTCCACAGATACGCAGTATTTT. It translates to CASSFVRGLSTDTQYF.

This chain's CDR3 is CASSFTGTANTGELFF. The CDR3 DNA sequence: TGCGCCAGCAGCTTTACCGGGACAGCGAACACCGGGGAGCTGTTTTTT. V is TRBV5-1 and J is TRBJ2-2; 7 bases align to TRBD1. CDR3 length: 16 amino acids. Germline CDR1 SGHRS, CDR2 YFSETQ. With V trimmed by 2 bases and J by 0 bases, 4 bases remained unmatched.

A single count supports this clone. The chain combines TRBV7-2 with TRBJ1-3; D is uncertain. This CDR3 has 13 residues. Trimming cost V 5 bases and J 3 bases, with 8 bases left between them. In germline, CDR1 is SGHTA, CDR2 FQGNSA. The DNA of the CDR3 is TGTGCCAGCAGCGCAAGCGGTGGAAACACCATATATTTT. It yields the protein CASSASGGNTIYF.